This passage covers 25 T cell receptor beta chains from one sample sequenced in a study of shared clonotypes between healthy human individuals. Sequenced by immunoSEQ multiplex PCR; TCRdb stores in-frame clones only, minus some. The sample lists over a million clones, under 80% seen once, with about 1.5% in the top ten. The sample consisted of memory CD4+ T cells sorted from blood. Noted subset: CD45RA-negative fraction. Every receptor here comes from a man aged 18 to 30 in good health.

As concerns this clone: This may arise from a read error, as a much more abundant clone is one base away. The same CDR3 can be traced to other DNA sequences in this sample. The rearrangement uses TRBV9 and TRBJ1-2; D is unresolved. This CDR3 spans 12 amino acids. V was trimmed by 0 bases and J by 5 bases, leaving 5 bases between them. The germline V gene encodes CDR1 SGDLS and CDR2 YYNGEE. The CDR3 protein is CASSVDEYGYTF. The CDR3 DNA sequence: TGTGCCAGCAGCGTAGACGAGTATGGCTACACCTTC. The whole variable domain, remainder taken from reference TRBV9 and TRBJ1-2, is DSGVTQTPKHLITATGQRVTLRCSPRSGDLSVYWYQQSLDQGLQFLIQYYNGEERAKGNILERFSAQQFPDLHSELNLSSLELGDSALYFCASSVDEYGYTFGSGTRLTVV.

The chain is built from TRBV19 and TRBJ1-5, with D uncertain. The CDR3 spans 16 residues. V was cut by 1 base and J by 1 base, with 11 bases left in between. The V gene's germline CDR1 is LNHDA and CDR2 SQIVND (reference sequence). CDR3 amino acids: CASSIGLGQSNQPQHF. The CDR3 nucleotides read TGTGCCAGTAGTATAGGTTTAGGGCAGAGCAATCAGCCCCAGCATTTT.

The sample holds a few counts of this clone. Additional DNA sequences in this sample encode the identical CDR3. The chain has TRBV6-1 and TRBJ1-5; 7 bases fit TRBD1. The CDR3 length is 15 residues. J was trimmed by 1 base and V by 4 bases; bases with no gene match: 4. Germline CDR1 reads MNHNS; CDR2 reads SASEGT. CDR3 nucleotide sequence: TGTGCCAGCAGTGGGCAGGGGGGAAGCAATCAGCCCCAGCATTTT. Its translation: CASSGQGGSNQPQHF.

This rearrangement joins TRBV9 to TRBJ2-2; no clear D gene. The length of the CDR3 is 15 residues. Germline assignment: CDR1 SGDLS and CDR2 YYNGEE. V was shortened by 4 bases and J by 2 bases, with 12 bases between the two germline ends. The CDR3 nucleotides read TGTGCCAGCAGCTCGGACCCCCTAAACACCGGGGAGCTGTTTTTT. Translation gives CASSSDPLNTGELFF. The full variable domain, its missing parts supplied by reference TRBV9 and TRBJ2-2, is DSGVTQTPKHLITATGQRVTLRCSPRSGDLSVYWYQQSLDQGLQFLIQYYNGEERAKGNILERFSAQQFPDLHSELNLSSLELGDSALYFCASSSDPLNTGELFFGEGSRLTVL.

The chain links TRBV5-4 to TRBJ1-4; 9 nucleotides align to TRBD1. This CDR3 region has 14 residues. Germline assignment: CDR1 SGHNT and CDR2 YYREEE (reference sequence). With 5 bases clipped from V and 7 bases from J, the junction kept 6 bases outside the gene matches. CDR3 protein: CASRLDRGSEKLFF. The CDR3 bases are TGTGCCAGCAGACTTGACAGGGGGAGTGAAAAACTGTTTTTT.

J is TRBJ1-1 and V is TRBV19; 7 bases line up with TRBD1. CDR1 and CDR2 (germline): LNHDA, SQIVND (reference sequence). The junction had 12 bases not matched to a gene; V was cut back by 4 bases and J by 4 bases. The CDR3 has 16 residues. The DNA for the CDR3 is TGTGCCAGTAGTAGGCAGACAGGGAGCGTGACCACTGAAGCTTTCTTT. As protein: CASSRQTGSVTTEAFF.

The chain joins TRBV30 to TRBJ1-1, with TRBD1 identical over 7 bases. The ends lost 5 bases at V and 2 bases at J; junction bases unmatched: 5. The V gene's germline CDR1 is GTSNPN and CDR2 SVGIG (reference sequence). The CDR3 extends over 13 amino acids. Here the CDR3 reads CAWVGQLNTEAFF. CDR3 bases: TGTGCCTGGGTGGGACAGTTAAACACTGAAGCTTTCTTT. Filled out from reference TRBV30 and TRBJ1-1, the complete variable domain reads SQTIHQWPATLVQPVGSPLSLECTVEGTSNPNLYWYRQAAGRGLQLLFYSVGIGQISSEVPQNLSASRPQDRQFILSSKKLLLSDSGFYLCAWVGQLNTEAFFGQGTRLTVV.

The rearrangement links TRBV30 to TRBJ2-1; 9 nucleotides match TRBD1. The germline gives CDR1 GTSNPN, CDR2 SVGIG (reference sequence). The V and J ends lost 2 bases and 2 bases, in that order; junction bases with no gene match: 4. CDR3 length equals 15 residues. The CDR3 reads CAWSRQGGTYNEQFF. The CDR3 bases are TGTGCCTGGAGTAGACAGGGGGGAACCTACAATGAGCAGTTCTTC.

This rearrangement joins TRBV4-3 to TRBJ2-7; TRBD1 matches at 8 bases. The CDR3 has 16 amino acids. V was clipped by 4 bases and J by 5 bases; unmatched bases: 13. Germline V CDR1 and CDR2: LGHNA, YSLEER. The CDR3 loop is CASSRNRDRPGNEQYF. CDR3 nucleotides: TGCGCCAGCAGCCGGAACCGGGACAGGCCGGGGAACGAGCAGTACTTC.

This clone has a count of ten or more. The chain combines TRBV28 with TRBJ1-5; D is possibly TRBD1 (6 bases). Germline lookup yields CDR1 MDHEN and CDR2 SYDVKM. The CDR3 totals 18 residues. V was shortened by 1 base and J by 1 base, with 17 bases between the two germline ends. The CDR3 is CASSLFPSTGASNQPQHF. In DNA, the CDR3 is TGTGCCAGCAGTTTATTCCCCTCGACAGGAGCAAGCAATCAGCCCCAGCATTTT.

The CDR3 reads CASRWTVGYGYTF. The CDR3 coding sequence is TGTGCCAGCCGATGGACAGTGGGCTATGGCTACACCTTC. V is TRBV2 and J is TRBJ1-2, with D tentatively TRBD1 (6 bases). Germline CDR1 and CDR2: SNHLY and FYNNEI. This CDR3 has 13 amino acids. Trimming pared 8 bases from V and 4 bases from J, leaving 14 bases between.

The chain joins TRBV5-1 to TRBJ1-2; 7 bases map to TRBD1. The CDR3 totals 14 residues. The ends lost 5 bases at V and 3 bases at J; junction bases unmatched: 7. The germline V gene encodes CDR1 SGHRS and CDR2 YFSETQ. The CDR3 spells CASSATGADYGYTF. The CDR3, as DNA: TGCGCCAGCAGTGCAACAGGGGCGGACTATGGCTACACCTTC. The variable domain in full, completed from reference TRBV5-1 and TRBJ1-2, reads KAGVTQTPRYLIKTRGQQVTLSCSPISGHRSVSWYQQTPGQGLQFLFEYFSETQRNKGNFPGRFSGRQFSNSRSEMNVSTLELGDSALYLCASSATGADYGYTFGSGTRLTVV.

The chain couples TRBV5-1 to TRBJ1-1; D not resolved. The V gene lost 4 bases and the J gene lost 0 bases, with 13 bases spanning the gap. Germline V CDR1 and CDR2: SGHRS, YFSETQ. There are 15 residues in the CDR3. The CDR3 sequence is CASSLLRAMNTEAFF. CDR3 nucleotide sequence: TGCGCCAGCAGCCTCCTCCGGGCCATGAACACTGAAGCTTTCTTT.

As for this clone: This may come from a read error, since a much larger clone is one base off. Other DNA variants within this sample encode the same CDR3. The V call is TRBV7-9, the J call TRBJ2-3; 14 bases are a match to TRBD2. The V segment lost 4 bases and the J segment 1 base; nucleotides outside the gene matches: 1. The CDR3 loop spans 16 amino acids. Germline lookup yields CDR1 SEHNR and CDR2 FQNEAQ (reference sequence). The CDR3 DNA reads TGTGCCAGCAGCTCGGGACTAGCGGGGGGCACAGATACGCAGTATTTT. This gives the protein CASSSGLAGGTDTQYF. Combining the CDR3 with reference TRBV7-9 and TRBJ2-3 gives the whole variable domain DTGVSQNPRHKITKRGQNVTFRCDPISEHNRLYWYRQTLGQGPEFLTYFQNEAQLEKSRLLSDRFSAERPKGSFSTLEIQRTEQGDSAMYLCASSSGLAGGTDTQYFGPGTRLTVL.

The chain couples TRBV9 to TRBJ1-4; 7 bases align to TRBD1. The CDR3 has 15 amino acids. Germline-derived CDR1 and CDR2 are SGDLS and YYNGEE. V lost 4 bases and J lost 2; bases outside the gene matches: 5. CDR3 sequence: CASSTSGQTNEKLFF. The CDR3 bases are TGTGCCAGCAGCACCTCGGGACAGACTAATGAAAAACTGTTTTTT.

The genes are TRBV2 and TRBJ2-7; a weak D match, TRBD1 (6 bases). The CDR3 covers 14 residues. Germline V gene sequence: CDR1 SNHLY, CDR2 FYNNEI. Trimming stripped 5 bases from V and 2 bases from J, with 13 bases between. CDR3 sequence: CASSWGRLPYEQYF. The DNA for the CDR3 is TGTGCCAGCAGTTGGGGGCGCCTCCCCTACGAGCAGTACTTC.

V usage is TRBV6-1 and J usage is TRBJ2-5, with D possibly matching TRBD1 (6 bases). CDR1 is MNHNS and CDR2 is SASEGT in the germline V gene. The CDR3 has 15 residues. V gave up 6 bases and J gave up 5 bases, with 19 bases separating them. The CDR3 DNA sequence: TGTGCCAGCAGCGAACTACAGGGCTTTGTCGAGACCCAGTACTTC. Translation: CASSELQGFVETQYF.

The rearrangement joins TRBV7-2 to TRBJ2-7, with D perhaps TRBD1 (5 bases). Trimming removed 3 bases from V and 0 bases from J, with 9 bases in between. The CDR3 length is 14 residues. CDR1 is SGHTA and CDR2 is FQGNSA in the germline V gene. The CDR3 loop is CASSFSGISYEQYF. CDR3 DNA sequence: TGTGCCAGCAGCTTCTCAGGGATCTCCTACGAGCAGTACTTC.

This clone was recorded once. Here the CDR3 DNA reads TGTGCCAGCAGCTCGGACAGGGGCTCCTACAATGAGCAGTTCTTC. Protein: CASSSDRGSYNEQFF. The gene calls are TRBV5-4 and TRBJ2-1; 9 bases align to TRBD1. In germline, CDR1 is SGHNT, CDR2 YYREEE (reference sequence). This CDR3 spans 15 amino acids. The V segment lost 3 bases and the J segment 0 bases; nucleotides outside the gene matches: 1.

The rearrangement links TRBV28 to TRBJ2-4, with D possibly matching TRBD1 (6 bases). This CDR3 is 16 amino acids long. Trimming cost V 9 bases and J 0 bases, with 18 bases left between them. Germline lookup yields CDR1 MDHEN and CDR2 SYDVKM. This CDR3 reads CASSTGSLLAKNIQYF. CDR3 DNA sequence: TGTGCCAGTTCAACAGGGTCCCTCTTAGCCAAAAACATTCAGTACTTC.

The chain links TRBV19 to TRBJ1-2; D not certain. CDR1 and CDR2 from the germline V gene are LNHDA and SQIVND (reference sequence). The CDR3 length is 12 residues. V was cut by 5 bases and J by 8 bases, with 12 bases left in between. The CDR3 protein is CASSEAGRGYTF. DNA of the CDR3: TGTGCCAGTAGTGAGGCCGGCAGGGGCTACACCTTC.

The V and J genes are TRBV28 and TRBJ1-5; TRBD1 aligns across 9 bases. Germline V lookup: CDR1 MDHEN, CDR2 SYDVKM. The CDR3 is 15 amino acids. The V and J ends lost 6 bases and 4 bases, in that order; junction bases with no gene match: 7. CDR3 DNA: TGTGCCAGCAGCTCAGGACAGGGGAGTAATCAGCCCCAGCATTTT. This sequence encodes CASSSGQGSNQPQHF.

The chain carries TRBV2 and TRBJ1-1, with D perhaps TRBD1 (5 bases). The V gene lost 11 bases and the J gene lost 5 bases, with 21 bases spanning the gap. The CDR3 extends over 14 amino acids. In germline, CDR1 is SNHLY, CDR2 FYNNEI. The CDR3 sequence: CASTRERGRTEAFF. CDR3 nucleotide sequence: TGTGCCTCCACTCGGGAAAGGGGCAGGACTGAAGCTTTCTTT.

The rearrangement joins TRBV7-2 to TRBJ2-7, with TRBD1 matching 8 bases. The CDR3 is made up of 15 amino acids. Germline-derived CDR1 and CDR2 are SGHTA and FQGNSA. The J segment lost 0 bases and the V segment lost 5 bases, leaving 6 bases of the junction unmatched. CDR3 bases: TGTGCCAGCAGCGCAGGGACAGGCAGCTCCTACGAGCAGTACTTC. It codes for CASSAGTGSSYEQYF.

The genes are TRBV18 and TRBJ2-3; weak D call: TRBD1 (6 bases). V dropped 1 base and J dropped 4 bases, with 12 bases sitting between them. CDR1 and CDR2 (germline): KGHSH, LQKENI. The CDR3 runs to 15 residues. The CDR3, as DNA: TGTGCCAGCTCACCACTCACAGGGAACCCAGATACGCAGTATTTT. Residues: CASSPLTGNPDTQYF.